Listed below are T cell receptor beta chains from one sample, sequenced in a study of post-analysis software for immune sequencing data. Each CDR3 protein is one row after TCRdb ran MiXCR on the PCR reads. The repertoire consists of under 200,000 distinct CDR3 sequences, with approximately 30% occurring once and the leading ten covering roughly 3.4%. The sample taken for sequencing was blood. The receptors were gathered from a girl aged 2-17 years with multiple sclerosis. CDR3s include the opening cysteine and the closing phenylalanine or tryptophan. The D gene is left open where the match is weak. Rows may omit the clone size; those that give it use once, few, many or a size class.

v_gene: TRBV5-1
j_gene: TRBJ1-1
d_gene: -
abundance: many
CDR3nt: TGCGCCAGCAGCTTGGAGGGGAACACTGAAGCTTTCTTT
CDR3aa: CASSLEGNTEAFF

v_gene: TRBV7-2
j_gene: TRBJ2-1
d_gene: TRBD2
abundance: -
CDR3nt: TGTGCCACACGAAAGCGGGGGAGCTCCTACAATGAGCAGTTCTTC
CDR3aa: CATRKRGSSYNEQFF

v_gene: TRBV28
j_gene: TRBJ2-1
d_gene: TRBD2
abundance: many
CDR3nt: TGTGCCAGCCGCAATCCGGGACTAGCGACCAATGAGCAGTTCTTC
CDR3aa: CASRNPGLATNEQFF

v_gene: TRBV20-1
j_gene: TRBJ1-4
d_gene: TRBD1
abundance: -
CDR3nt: TGCAGTGCTAGAGTCGGGACAGGGAGTGAAAAACTGTTTTTT
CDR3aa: CSARVGTGSEKLFF

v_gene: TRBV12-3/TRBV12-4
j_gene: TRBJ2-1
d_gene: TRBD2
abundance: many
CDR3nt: TGTGCCAGCAGTTTAATACTAGCGCACGACAATGAGCAGTTCTTC
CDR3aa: CASSLILAHDNEQFF

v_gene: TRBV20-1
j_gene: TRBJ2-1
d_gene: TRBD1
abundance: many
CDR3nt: TGCAGTGCTAGAAAGGGACAGGCTCCCTACAATGAGCAGTTCTTC
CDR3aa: CSARKGQAPYNEQFF

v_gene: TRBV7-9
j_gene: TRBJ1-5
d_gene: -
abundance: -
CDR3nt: TGTGCCAGCAGTGACTCCGATCAGCCCCAGCATTTT
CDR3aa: CASSDSDQPQHF

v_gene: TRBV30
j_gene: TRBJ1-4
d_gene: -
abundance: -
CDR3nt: TGTGCCTGGAGTCAAGGCAGGGTGCTAAAACTGTTTTTT
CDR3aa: CAWSQGRVLKLFF

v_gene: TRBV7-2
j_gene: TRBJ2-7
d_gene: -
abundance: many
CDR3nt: TGTGCCAGCAGCTTAACCTTTGGCTCCTACGAGCAGTACTTC
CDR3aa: CASSLTFGSYEQYF

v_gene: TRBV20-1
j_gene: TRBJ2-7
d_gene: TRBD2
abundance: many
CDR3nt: TGCAGTGCTCAGGGGACTAGCGGGGGCTCCTACGAGCAGTACTTC
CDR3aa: CSAQGTSGGSYEQYF

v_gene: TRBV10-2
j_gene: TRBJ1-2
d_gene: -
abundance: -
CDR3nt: TGCGCCAGCACGGACGCGGAAGGTGGTCGCTATGGCTACACCTTC
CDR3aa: CASTDAEGGRYGYTF

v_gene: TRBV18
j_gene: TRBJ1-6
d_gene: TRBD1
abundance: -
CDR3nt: TGTGCCAGCTCGCCGACAGGGAGGGATTCACCCCTCCACTTT
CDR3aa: CASSPTGRDSPLHF

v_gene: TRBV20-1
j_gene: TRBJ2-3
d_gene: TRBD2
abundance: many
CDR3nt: TGCAGTGCTAGTTACCCCGGGACTAGCAATCGGTATTTT
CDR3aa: CSASYPGTSNRYF

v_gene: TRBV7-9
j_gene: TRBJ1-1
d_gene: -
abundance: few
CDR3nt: TGTGCCAGCAGCTTAGCGCTAGGGCAGGTGAACCCTAACACTGAAGCTTTCTTT
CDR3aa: CASSLALGQVNPNTEAFF

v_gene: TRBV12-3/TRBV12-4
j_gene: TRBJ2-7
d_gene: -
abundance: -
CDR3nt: TGTGCCAGCAGTCCCTTGCAGGGGAACGAGCAGTACTTC
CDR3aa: CASSPLQGNEQYF

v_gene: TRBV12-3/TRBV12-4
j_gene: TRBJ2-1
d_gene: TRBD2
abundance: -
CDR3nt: TGTGCCAGCAGCCGCGGGGGGGGAAGGGAGTTCTTC
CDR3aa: CASSRGGGREFF

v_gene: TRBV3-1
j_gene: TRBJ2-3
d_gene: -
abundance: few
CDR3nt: TGTGCCAGCAGCCAAGACCGAAGCACAGATACGCAGTATTTT
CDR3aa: CASSQDRSTDTQYF

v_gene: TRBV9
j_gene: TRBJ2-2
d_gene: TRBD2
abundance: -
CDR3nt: TGTGCCAGCAGCGCTGGGTCCGGGAGGACGAACACCGGGGAGCTGTTTTTT
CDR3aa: CASSAGSGRTNTGELFF

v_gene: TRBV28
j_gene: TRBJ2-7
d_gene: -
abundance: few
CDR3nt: TGTGCCAGCAGTTCCGCCCCCCACGAGCAGTACTTC
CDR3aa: CASSSAPHEQYF

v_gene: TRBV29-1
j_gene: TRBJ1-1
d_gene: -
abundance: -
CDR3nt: TGCAGCGTGAGGGGACGCGGGGACACTGAAGCTTTCTTT
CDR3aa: CSVRGRGDTEAFF

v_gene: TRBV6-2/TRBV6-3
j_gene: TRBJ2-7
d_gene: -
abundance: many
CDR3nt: TGTGCCAGCAGCGTACAGAGCTCCTACGAGCAGTACTTC
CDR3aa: CASSVQSSYEQYF

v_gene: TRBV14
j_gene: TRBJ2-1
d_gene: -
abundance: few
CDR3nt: TGTGCCAGCAGCCAAGATGGGGGCGCTGGGGGTGAGCAGTTCTTC
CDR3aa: CASSQDGGAGGEQFF

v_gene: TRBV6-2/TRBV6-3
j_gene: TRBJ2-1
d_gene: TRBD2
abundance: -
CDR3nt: TGTGCCAGCAGACGACTAGCGGGGTCCAATGAGCAGTTCTTC
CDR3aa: CASRRLAGSNEQFF

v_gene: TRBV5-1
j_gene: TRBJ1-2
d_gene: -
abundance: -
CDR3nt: TGCGCCAGCAGCTTGGCCTGGGGGGCCGTTGGCTACACCTTC
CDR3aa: CASSLAWGAVGYTF

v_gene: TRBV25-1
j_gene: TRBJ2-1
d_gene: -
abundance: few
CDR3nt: TGTGCCAGCAGGCGCCTTTCGGGGGAGCAGTTCTTC
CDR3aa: CASRRLSGEQFF

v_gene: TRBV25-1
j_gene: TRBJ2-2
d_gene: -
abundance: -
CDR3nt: TGTGCCAGCAGATCAGGGGGGAAAGGGGAGCTGTTTTTT
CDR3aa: CASRSGGKGELFF

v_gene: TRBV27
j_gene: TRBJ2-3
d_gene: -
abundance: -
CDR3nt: TGTGCCAGCAGTTTACTGGTATCTCTTCCCCGGGCTAAATTGGGAGATACGCAGTATTTT
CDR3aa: CASSLLVSLPRAKLGDTQYF

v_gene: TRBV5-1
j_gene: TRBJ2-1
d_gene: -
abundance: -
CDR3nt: TGCGCCAGCCGGAGGGAGTTAAGCTCCTACAATGAGCAGTTCTTC
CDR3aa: CASRRELSSYNEQFF

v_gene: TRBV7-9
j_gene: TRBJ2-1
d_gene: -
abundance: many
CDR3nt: TGTGCCATCGGCTACAGGGAAAATGAGCAGTTCTTC
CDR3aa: CAIGYRENEQFF

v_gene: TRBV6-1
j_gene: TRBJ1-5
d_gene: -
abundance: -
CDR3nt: TGTGCCAGCAGTGAAGGGGAGGGGTCTAGGCAGCCCCAGCATTTT
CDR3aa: CASSEGEGSRQPQHF

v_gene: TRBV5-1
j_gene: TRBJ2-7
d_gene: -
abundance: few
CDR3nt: TGCGCCAGCAGCTCCGGTCCCGGCGAGCAGTACTTC
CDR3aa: CASSSGPGEQYF

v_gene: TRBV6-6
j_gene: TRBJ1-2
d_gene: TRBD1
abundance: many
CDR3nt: TGTGCCAGCACCCATACGGGCCCGGGACAGGGTCGGAATGGCTACACCTTC
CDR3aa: CASTHTGPGQGRNGYTF

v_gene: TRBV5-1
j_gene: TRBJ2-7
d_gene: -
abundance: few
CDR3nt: TGCGCCAGCAGCTTGGGGGCGGCCTACGAGCAGTACTTC
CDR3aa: CASSLGAAYEQYF

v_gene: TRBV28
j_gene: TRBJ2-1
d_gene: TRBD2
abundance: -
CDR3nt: TGTGCCAGCAGTTTAGGTTTGGTAGCGGGGGGGCTTTCCTACAATGAGCAGTTCTTC
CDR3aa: CASSLGLVAGGLSYNEQFF

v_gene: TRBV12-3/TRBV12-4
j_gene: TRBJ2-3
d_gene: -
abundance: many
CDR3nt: TGTGCCAGCAGTTTGTCGAAAGAGCGGGGCACAGATACGCAGTATTTT
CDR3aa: CASSLSKERGTDTQYF

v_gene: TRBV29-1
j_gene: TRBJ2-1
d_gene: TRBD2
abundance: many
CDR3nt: TGCAGCGCTAGATTACGTGGGATTAGACTAGCGGGAGCCTACAATGAGCAGTTCTTC
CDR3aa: CSARLRGIRLAGAYNEQFF

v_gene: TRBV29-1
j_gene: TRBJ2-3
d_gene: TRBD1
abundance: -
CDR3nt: TGCAGCGTTGAAGATAGGTACAGGGGAATTTGGGATACGCAGTATTTT
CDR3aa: CSVEDRYRGIWDTQYF

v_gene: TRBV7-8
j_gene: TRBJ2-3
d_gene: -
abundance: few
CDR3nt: TGTGCCAGCAGCTTAGCCCCCCCTGGCAGCACAGATACGCAGTATTTT
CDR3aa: CASSLAPPGSTDTQYF

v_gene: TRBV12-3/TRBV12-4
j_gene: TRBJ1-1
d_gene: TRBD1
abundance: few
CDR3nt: TGTGCCAGCAGTAGTCAGGGGGCCATGAACACTGAAGCTTTCTTT
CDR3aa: CASSSQGAMNTEAFF

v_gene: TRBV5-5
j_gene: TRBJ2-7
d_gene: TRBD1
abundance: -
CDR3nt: TGTGCCAGCAGCTTGGCCGTGGCAGGGGGATACGAGCAGTACTTC
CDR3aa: CASSLAVAGGYEQYF

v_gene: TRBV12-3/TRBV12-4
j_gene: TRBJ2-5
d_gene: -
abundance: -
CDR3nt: TGTGCCAGCAGTCCGACTAGTCCCGAAGGGAGTGGCCAGTACTTC
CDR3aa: CASSPTSPEGSGQYF

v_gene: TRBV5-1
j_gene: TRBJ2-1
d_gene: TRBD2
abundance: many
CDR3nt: TGCGCCAGCAGCTTGGTTCTAGCGGGAGTAGGGGGGGATGAGCAGTTCTTC
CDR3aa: CASSLVLAGVGGDEQFF

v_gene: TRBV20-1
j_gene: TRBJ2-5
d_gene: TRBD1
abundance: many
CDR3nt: TGCAGTGCTAGAGATCCAGGGGGTGAAGGGGAGACCCAGTACTTC
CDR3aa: CSARDPGGEGETQYF

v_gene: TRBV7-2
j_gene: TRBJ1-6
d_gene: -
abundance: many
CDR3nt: TGTGCCAGCAGCGCCCGGACTATCTCCTATAATTCACCCCTCCACTTT
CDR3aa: CASSARTISYNSPLHF

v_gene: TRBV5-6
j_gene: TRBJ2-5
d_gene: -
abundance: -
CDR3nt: TGTGCCAGCAGCTGGTCGCAGCACCAAGAGACCCAGTACTTC
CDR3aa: CASSWSQHQETQYF

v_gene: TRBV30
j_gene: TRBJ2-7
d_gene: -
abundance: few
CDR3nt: TGTGCCTGGAGGAACCTCCGCAGCTCCTACGAGCAGTACTTC
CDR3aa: CAWRNLRSSYEQYF

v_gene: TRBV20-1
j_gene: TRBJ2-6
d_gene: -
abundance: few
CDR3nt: TGCAGTGCTCAGAAAACTGGGGCCAACGTCCTGACTTTC
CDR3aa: CSAQKTGANVLTF

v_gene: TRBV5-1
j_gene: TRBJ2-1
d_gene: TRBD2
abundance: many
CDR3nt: TGCGCCAGCAGCTCACTAGCGGGAGGGCTCCATGAGCAGTTCTTC
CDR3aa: CASSSLAGGLHEQFF

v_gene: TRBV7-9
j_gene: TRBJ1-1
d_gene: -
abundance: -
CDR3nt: TGTGCCAGCAGCTTAGTACCGACCCCGACTTTCTTT
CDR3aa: CASSLVPTPTFF

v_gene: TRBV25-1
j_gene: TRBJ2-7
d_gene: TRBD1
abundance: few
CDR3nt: TGTGCCAGCAGTGGACTCCGGGACAGGGGGCGAGGTGGCTACGAGCAGTACTTC
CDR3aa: CASSGLRDRGRGGYEQYF

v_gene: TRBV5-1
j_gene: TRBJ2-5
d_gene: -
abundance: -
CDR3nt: TGCGCCAGCAGCTTGGGCCCCAATGAGCAGTACTTC
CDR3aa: CASSLGPNEQYF

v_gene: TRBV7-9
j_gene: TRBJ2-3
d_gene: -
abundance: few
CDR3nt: TGTGCCAGCAGCTTAATGACAGGAAGCACAGATACGCAGTATTTT
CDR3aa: CASSLMTGSTDTQYF

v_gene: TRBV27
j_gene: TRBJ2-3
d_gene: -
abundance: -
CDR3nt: TGTGCCAGCAGTTACGAAGCCCCGATGGGAGATACGCAGTATTTT
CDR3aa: CASSYEAPMGDTQYF

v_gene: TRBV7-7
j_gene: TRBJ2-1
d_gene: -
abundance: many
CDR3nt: TGTGCTAGCAGCTTAGTGGACGGAGACAATGAGCAGTTCTTC
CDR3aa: CASSLVDGDNEQFF